Following are 25 T cell receptor beta chains from one sample sequenced in a study of blood T cell repertoires in COVID-19. Generated by immunoSEQ multiplex PCR, the TCRdb table keeps only in-frame clones and is missing some. The top ten clones hold about 5% of a sample with approximately 44,000 clones, around four fifths of them seen once. Sequencing input: peripheral blood. All receptors come from a human donor in a cohort sampled during active COVID-19.

The J gene is TRBJ1-1, the V gene TRBV9; D is unresolved. Trimming took off 4 bases at V and 4 bases at J, with 14 bases between the two ends. This CDR3 contains 14 residues. The germline CDR1 and CDR2 sequences are SGDLS and YYNGEE. The CDR3 DNA is TGTGCCAGCAGCAAGACCGGTACGGGCACTGAAGCTTTCTTT. Encoded protein: CASSKTGTGTEAFF.

The gene calls are TRBV19 and TRBJ2-3; 9 bases are a match to TRBD2. CDR3 size: 15 residues. The J segment lost 6 bases and the V segment lost 5 bases, leaving 9 bases of the junction unmatched. Germline assignment: CDR1 LNHDA and CDR2 SQIVND (reference sequence). The CDR3 reads CASSPLGSGGDTQYF. The CDR3 DNA follows: TGTGCCAGTAGTCCCCTGGGTAGCGGGGGTGATACGCAGTATTTT.

This clone is labeled as medium-sized. The sample holds other DNA sequences that translate to the same CDR3. The chain couples TRBV7-2 to TRBJ1-5; 8 bases fit TRBD1. Germline trimming cut 5 bases from V and 4 bases from J; bases unmatched to any gene: 4. The CDR3 consists of 14 residues. Per the germline V gene, CDR1 is SGHTA and CDR2 is FQGNSA. CDR3 amino acids: CASSPTGGNQPQHF. CDR3 in DNA: TGTGCCAGCAGCCCAACAGGGGGGAATCAGCCCCAGCATTTT.

This clone was picked up one time. This sequence joins TRBV19 and TRBJ1-5; TRBD1 matches at 9 bases. This CDR3 has 14 residues. The V gene's germline CDR1 is LNHDA and CDR2 SQIVND (reference sequence). The V gene end was trimmed by 4 bases and the J gene end by 10 bases; junction bases not matched to a gene: 8. CDR3 sequence reads: CASSTTTGGGPQHF. CDR3 nucleotides: TGTGCCAGTAGTACGACGACAGGGGGAGGACCCCAGCATTTT.

The V and J genes are TRBV6-5 and TRBJ1-6; TRBD1 matches 9 bases. This CDR3 has 14 amino acids. With V trimmed by 10 bases and J by 5 bases, 6 bases remained unmatched. CDR1 and CDR2 from the germline V gene are MNHEY and SVGAGI. The CDR3 nucleotides read TGTGCCATCCACAGGGGGCAGGATAATTCACCCCTCCACTTT. Translating it yields CAIHRGQDNSPLHF.

The chain recombines TRBV29-1 with TRBJ2-2, with D possibly TRBD1 on 6 matching bases. Deletions cut 5 bases from V and 4 bases from J, with 11 bases between. The CDR3 loop spans 13 amino acids. The germline V gene encodes CDR1 SQVTM and CDR2 ANQGSEA. For the CDR3, the DNA is TGCAGCGTTTCTATAGGGGGCACCGGGGAGCTGTTTTTT. Translation gives CSVSIGGTGELFF.

CDR3 sequence reads: CASSLLAGGPSDTQYF. The CDR3 nucleotides read TGTGCCAGCAGCTTACTAGCGGGGGGGCCTTCAGATACGCAGTATTTT. V and J are TRBV7-2 and TRBJ2-3, with TRBD2 identical over 12 bases. CDR3 length: 16 residues. Germline CDR1 SGHTA, CDR2 FQGNSA. V trimming: 2 bases; J trimming: 4 bases; junction bases outside the gene matches: 4. Using reference TRBV7-2 and TRBJ2-3 for the parts outside the CDR3, the full variable domain is GAGVSQSPSNKVTEKGKDVELRCDPISGHTALYWYRQSLGQGLEFLIYFQGNSAPDKSGLPSDRFSAERTGGSVSTLTIQRTQQEDSAVYLCASSLLAGGPSDTQYFGPGTRLTVL.

The genes are TRBV4-1 and TRBJ2-3; D perhaps matches TRBD2 (5 bases). V shed 0 bases and J shed 0 bases, with 16 bases lying between them. The germline gives CDR1 MGHRA, CDR2 YSYEKL. The CDR3 runs to 18 residues. The CDR3 spells CASSQDKAAAQSTDTQYF. The CDR3 DNA sequence: TGCGCCAGCAGCCAAGATAAAGCGGCTGCTCAAAGCACAGATACGCAGTATTTT.

On this clone itself: Other DNA sequences from this sample encode an identical CDR3 as well. The chain recombines TRBV5-1 with TRBJ1-2; perhaps TRBD1 as D (5 bases). Germline-derived CDR1 and CDR2 are SGHRS and YFSETQ. V dropped 4 bases and J dropped 6 bases, with 19 bases sitting between them. The CDR3 is made up of 15 amino acids. CDR3 nucleotides: TGCGCCAGCAGCATGGGCGGCGGGGGAGGGGATGGCTACACCTTC. Translated: CASSMGGGGGDGYTF.

The chain joins TRBV11-2 to TRBJ1-1, with a tentative D call TRBD1 (5 bases). CDR1 is SGHAT and CDR2 is FQNNGV in the germline V gene. This CDR3 region has 14 residues. The V gene lost 5 bases and the J gene lost 5 bases, with 15 bases spanning the gap. This CDR3 is CASSPTSKGTEAFF. CDR3 coding DNA: TGTGCCAGCAGCCCGACATCAAAGGGGACTGAAGCTTTCTTT. The variable domain in full, completed from reference TRBV11-2 and TRBJ1-1, reads EAGVAQSPRYKIIEKRQSVAFWCNPISGHATLYWYQQILGQGPKLLIQFQNNGVVDDSQLPKDRFSAERLKGVDSTLKIQPAKLEDSAVYLCASSPTSKGTEAFFGQGTRLTVV.

V is TRBV7-2 and J is TRBJ1-2, with no clear D. The CDR3 is 13 residues long. From germline, CDR1 is SGHTA and CDR2 FQGNSA. Trimming removed 6 bases at V and 2 bases at J, with 10 bases between. CDR3 in DNA: TGTGCCAGCAGTCCGACTGGAAACTATGGCTACACCTTC. It encodes CASSPTGNYGYTF. The full variable domain, rest sourced from reference TRBV7-2 and TRBJ1-2, is GAGVSQSPSNKVTEKGKDVELRCDPISGHTALYWYRQSLGQGLEFLIYFQGNSAPDKSGLPSDRFSAERTGGSVSTLTIQRTQQEDSAVYLCASSPTGNYGYTFGSGTRLTVV.

V is TRBV10-3 and J is TRBJ1-6; D possibly corresponds to TRBD1 (6 bases). This CDR3 spans 17 amino acids. Germline V gives CDR1 ENHRY, CDR2 SYGVKD. The germline V and J ends were trimmed by 4 bases and 0 bases, with 13 bases remaining between them. For the CDR3, the DNA is TGTGCCATCAGTGGGAGGGGGGGGAGCTCCTATAATTCACCCCTCCACTTT. Translated, it gives CAISGRGGSSYNSPLHF.

The chain carries TRBV19 and TRBJ1-3; 10 bases line up with TRBD1. V shed 9 bases, J shed 2 bases, and the junction held 1 base outside the gene matches. In germline, CDR1 is LNHDA, CDR2 SQIVND (reference sequence). The CDR3 loop spans 13 amino acids. The CDR3 DNA reads as TGTGCCAGCGACAGGGGGCCTGGAAACACCATATATTTT. Residues: CASDRGPGNTIYF.

This clone showed up just once. The gene calls are TRBV13 and TRBJ2-7, with 16 nucleotides matching TRBD2. The V gene's germline CDR1 is PRHDT and CDR2 FYEKMQ (reference sequence). There are 17 residues in the CDR3. V trimming: 5 bases; J trimming: 7 bases; junction bases outside the gene matches: 11. The CDR3 sequence: CASSMGLAGGIVVEQYF. The CDR3, as DNA: TGTGCCAGCAGCATGGGACTAGCGGGGGGGATAGTTGTGGAGCAGTACTTC.

The chain links TRBV18 to TRBJ1-3, with D perhaps TRBD1 (5 bases). This CDR3 is built from 16 residues. Deletions cut 3 bases from V and 0 bases from J, with 12 bases between. Germline V gene lookup returns CDR1 KGHSH and CDR2 LQKENI. The CDR3 region has the DNA TGTGCCAGCTCACCGGGACTTACGTTCTCTGGAAACACCATATATTTT. Its protein product is CASSPGLTFSGNTIYF.

The chain combines TRBV9 with TRBJ2-7, with 8 bases matching TRBD2. Germline V CDR1 and CDR2: SGDLS, YYNGEE. V dropped 4 bases and J dropped 9; count of bases not matched to a gene: 15. CDR3 length equals 15 residues. The CDR3, as DNA: TGTGCCAGCAGCCTAGATGTTAGCGGGGTTTTAGGGCAGTACTTC. Translating it yields CASSLDVSGVLGQYF.

V is TRBV7-9 and J is TRBJ2-2; 9 nucleotides agree with TRBD1. Trimming at V came to 5 bases and at J to 6 bases, leaving 4 bases not matched to a gene. The CDR3 totals 14 residues. CDR1 and CDR2 (germline): SEHNR, FQNEAQ (reference sequence). The CDR3 region is CASSRDREAGELFF. The CDR3 nucleotides read TGTGCCAGCAGCCGGGACAGGGAAGCCGGGGAGCTGTTTTTT.

CDR3 loop: CASRDRGGTEAFF. In DNA form, the CDR3 reads TGTGCCAGCAGGGACAGGGGAGGGACTGAAGCTTTCTTT. The V call is TRBV19, the J call TRBJ1-1; 10 bases align to TRBD1. The germline V gene has CDR1 LNHDA and CDR2 SQIVND (reference sequence). Unmatched junction bases numbered 6, after V lost 9 bases and J lost 5 bases. The CDR3 is made up of 13 amino acids.

This clone was picked up a small number of times. This sample includes further DNA sequences coding for the same CDR3. This rearrangement joins TRBV9 to TRBJ2-1; 8 nucleotides align to TRBD1. The CDR3 has 15 residues. The V gene end was trimmed by 0 bases and the J gene end by 8 bases; junction bases not matched to a gene: 7. The germline gives CDR1 SGDLS, CDR2 YYNGEE. The CDR3 DNA reads TGTGCCAGCAGCGTAGCTACAGGGGGAGTCGATGAGCAGTTCTTC. This codes for CASSVATGGVDEQFF.

In its sample, this clone was seen once. The chain recombines TRBV5-1 with TRBJ2-3; a weak D match, TRBD2 (5 bases). The ends were cut back, 4 bases at V and 0 bases at J, with 15 bases in the middle. Germline CDR1 SGHRS, CDR2 YFSETQ. The CDR3 is made up of 16 amino acids. Here the CDR3 reads CASSPDLRASTDTQYF. DNA of the CDR3: TGCGCCAGCAGCCCCGACTTGCGGGCAAGCACAGATACGCAGTATTTT.

The chain has TRBV10-3 and TRBJ2-1; D may be TRBD2 (6 bases). CDR1 and CDR2 from the germline V gene are ENHRY and SYGVKD. V lost 8 bases and J 7 bases, leaving 15 bases between the germline ends. The CDR3 has 13 amino acids. In nucleotides, the CDR3 is TGTGCCATCCGGGAGTCTGGAGAGAATGAGCAGTTCTTC. Its translation: CAIRESGENEQFF.

The chain recombines TRBV2 with TRBJ2-3; 7 bases map to TRBD2. CDR3 length: 13 amino acids. Losses at the gene ends were 6 bases for V and 8 bases for J; bases not matched to a gene: 8. CDR1 is SNHLY and CDR2 is FYNNEI in the germline V gene. CDR3 sequence reads: CASSGTQRGTQYF. DNA for the CDR3: TGTGCCAGCAGCGGGACCCAGCGGGGTACGCAGTATTTT.

The V and J genes are TRBV29-1 and TRBJ2-2, with 9 bases identical to TRBD2. Germline CDR1 reads SQVTM; CDR2 reads ANQGSEA. The length of the CDR3 is 13 residues. With 6 bases clipped from V and 6 bases from J, the junction kept 5 bases outside the gene matches. Here the CDR3 DNA reads TGCAGCGTCGTGACTAGCGGTCCCGGGGAGCTGTTTTTT. Encoded protein: CSVVTSGPGELFF.

The J gene is TRBJ1-1, the V gene TRBV7-2; 8 bases agree with TRBD1. The CDR3 spans 16 residues. CDR1 is SGHTA and CDR2 is FQGNSA in the germline V gene. With 5 bases clipped from V and 0 bases from J, the junction kept 8 bases outside the gene matches. CDR3 protein: CASSPGGGGMNTEAFF. The CDR3 region has the DNA TGTGCCAGCAGCCCAGGGGGCGGAGGCATGAACACTGAAGCTTTCTTT.

The gene calls are TRBV2 and TRBJ2-5; TRBD2 aligns across 12 bases. CDR3 length: 15 residues. Per germline, CDR1 SNHLY and CDR2 FYNNEI. With 6 bases clipped from V and 4 bases from J, the junction kept 6 bases outside the gene matches. The CDR3 bases are TGTGCCAGCAGAGCTAGCGGGGGGGCTGTAGAGACCCAGTACTTC. Amino acid sequence: CASRASGGAVETQYF.